A single sample gave rise to the 18 T cell receptor beta chains below, sequenced in a study of immune evolution from preneoplasia to lung adenocarcinoma. Using immunoSEQ multiplex PCR, the repertoire was profiled, and TCRdb retains in-frame clones only, with some absent. The table includes roughly 11,000 clones, 60% to 85% detected once. Sequenced: FFPE minimally invasive lung adenocarcinoma tissue. These receptors were taken from a person in their sixties or seventies with lung adenocarcinoma.

This chain joins TRBV6-1 and TRBJ1-2, with 7 bases that match TRBD1. This CDR3 has 14 residues. CDR1 and CDR2 (germline): MNHNS, SASEGT. V shed 4 bases, J shed 8 bases, and the junction held 10 bases outside the gene matches. CDR3 DNA sequence: TGTGCCAGCAGTGGGGGGCTAGGGGGCCGGGGCTACACCTTC. Translated: CASSGGLGGRGYTF.

The rearrangement joins TRBV30 to TRBJ2-5; D remains unclear. Trimming cost V 0 bases and J 5 bases, with 7 bases left between them. The CDR3 contains 12 residues. CDR1 GTSNPN and CDR2 SVGIG come from the germline V gene (reference sequence). The CDR3: CAWSVTYETQYF. The CDR3 DNA is TGTGCCTGGAGTGTGACCTACGAGACCCAGTACTTC.

This chain uses TRBV20-1 with TRBJ2-1, with 8 nucleotides matching TRBD2. In germline, CDR1 is DFQATT, CDR2 SNEGSKA (reference sequence). The junction had 2 bases not matched to a gene; V was cut back by 7 bases and J by 9 bases. The CDR3 totals 10 residues. CDR3 DNA sequence: TGCAGTGGGGCGGGAGGTGAGCAGTTCTTC. Translating it yields CSGAGGEQFF.

In DNA form, the CDR3 reads TGCGCCAGCAAAGAAGGGAGAATAACTGAAAAACTGTTTTTT. It translates to CASKEGRITEKLFF. This chain joins TRBV5-1 and TRBJ1-4; D ambiguous. Germline V CDR1 and CDR2: SGHRS, YFSETQ. The V and J ends lost 6 bases and 7 bases respectively, with 16 bases between them. There are 14 residues in the CDR3.

The chain has TRBV11-3 and TRBJ1-2, with 7 nucleotides matching TRBD1. This CDR3 spans 17 amino acids. The germline V gene has CDR1 SGHNT and CDR2 YENEEA. V lost 5 bases, J lost 0 bases, and 12 bases stayed unmatched. The chain's CDR3 is CASSHGGDRSANYGYTF. CDR3 nucleotides: TGTGCCAGCAGCCACGGGGGGGACAGATCAGCTAACTATGGCTACACCTTC. Looking up the rest from reference TRBV11-3 and TRBJ1-2 gives the full variable domain: EAGVVQSPRYKIIEKKQPVAFWCNPISGHNTLYWYLQNLGQGPELLIRYENEEAVDDSQLPKDRFSAERLKGVDSTLKIQPAELGDSAVYLCASSHGGDRSANYGYTFGSGTRLTVV.

This clone occurred once. The chain joins TRBV6-5 to TRBJ2-7; D gene unclear. This CDR3 region has 16 residues. Germline CDR1 is MNHEY and CDR2 is SVGAGI. Trimming removed 0 bases from V and 2 bases from J, with 14 bases in between. The CDR3: CASSYSKGSTTYEQYF. The CDR3 nucleotides are TGTGCCAGCAGTTACTCGAAGGGCTCGACGACCTACGAGCAGTACTTC.

This clone showed up just a few times. In nucleotides, the CDR3 is TGTGCCAGCAGCCCCTCCAATGAGCAGTTCTTC. Amino acids: CASSPSNEQFF. The V gene is TRBV28, the J gene TRBJ2-1, with D unresolved. The germline V and J ends were trimmed by 6 bases and 6 bases, with 6 bases remaining between them. The CDR3 spans 11 residues. CDR1 is MDHEN, CDR2 SYDVKM, per germline.

This chain connects TRBV28 to TRBJ2-1; no clear D gene. V shed 7 bases and J shed 6 bases, with 16 bases lying between them. The CDR3 sequence is 14 residues long. Germline V CDR1 and CDR2: MDHEN, SYDVKM. DNA of the CDR3: TGTGCCAGCACCCTGGTCCCCCTTTTCAATGAGCAGTTCTTC. Translating gives CASTLVPLFNEQFF.

The chain uses TRBV11-3 and TRBJ2-7; D is tentatively TRBD1 or TRBD2 (5 bases each). Germline CDR1 reads SGHNT; CDR2 reads YENEEA. The ends were cut back, 7 bases at V and 3 bases at J, with 28 bases in the middle. The CDR3 has 18 amino acids. The CDR3 region is CASTSLRGAQGDLYEQYF. Written as DNA, the CDR3 is TGTGCCAGCACCTCTCTGAGGGGAGCCCAGGGCGATCTCTACGAGCAGTACTTC.

V and J are TRBV5-4 and TRBJ2-3; 9 bases agree with TRBD1. Germline CDR1 SGHNT, CDR2 YYREEE (reference sequence). Trimming at V came to 4 bases and at J to 2 bases, leaving 5 bases not matched to a gene. The CDR3 length is 15 residues. CDR3 sequence: CASSLRDRVTDTQYF. CDR3 nucleotides: TGTGCCAGCAGCCTCCGGGACAGGGTCACAGATACGCAGTATTTT.

The genes are TRBV18 and TRBJ2-7, with TRBD1 identical over 7 bases. CDR3 size: 14 residues. V trimming: 2 bases; J trimming: 4 bases; junction bases outside the gene matches: 5. Germline CDR1 reads KGHSH; CDR2 reads LQKENI. CDR3 sequence: CASSPRGQGYEQYF. For the CDR3, the DNA is TGTGCCAGCTCACCAAGGGGGCAGGGTTACGAGCAGTACTTC.

This clone has just a few counts. The V and J genes are TRBV7-3 and TRBJ1-1, with D perhaps matching TRBD1 (5 bases). The V gene's germline CDR1 is SGHTA and CDR2 FQGTGA. The CDR3 spans 14 residues. V was shortened by 2 bases and J by 1 base, with 8 bases between the two germline ends. CDR3 bases: TGTGCCAGCAGCTTAGGCGGACAGAACACTGAAGCTTTCTTT. It codes for CASSLGGQNTEAFF.

The V gene is TRBV10-3, the J gene TRBJ1-1; D ambiguous. Trimming took off 0 bases at V and 1 base at J, with 6 bases between the two ends. This CDR3 is 14 amino acids long. CDR1 ENHRY and CDR2 SYGVKD come from the germline V gene. CDR3 loop: CAISESNANTEAFF. In DNA form, the CDR3 reads TGTGCCATCAGTGAGTCGAACGCGAACACTGAAGCTTTCTTT.

Only a few counts were recorded for this clone. The chain employs TRBV6-1 and TRBJ1-5; D is perhaps TRBD1 (5 bases). The CDR3 contains 14 residues. Germline-derived CDR1 and CDR2 are MNHNS and SASEGT. Trimming left V 4 bases short and J 6 bases short, with 13 bases between. CDR3 DNA sequence: TGTGCCAGCAGTGGGTATCAGGGTACTCAGCCCCAGCATTTT. Protein: CASSGYQGTQPQHF.

The chain carries TRBV7-6 and TRBJ1-1; D remains ambiguous. V was pared by 7 bases and J by 1 base, with 13 bases between. CDR3 size: 14 residues. CDR1 is SGHVS and CDR2 is FNYEAQ in the germline V gene. The chain's CDR3 is CASIPQASNTEAFF. For the CDR3, the DNA is TGTGCCAGCATCCCCCAGGCCTCGAACACTGAAGCTTTCTTT.

V gene TRBV10-3 combines with J gene TRBJ1-4, with 10 bases aligning to TRBD1. After removal of 4 bases from V and 7 bases from J, the junction contained 0 bases not matched to a gene. The CDR3 is made up of 13 amino acids. CDR1 and CDR2 from the germline V gene are ENHRY and SYGVKD. The CDR3 bases are TGTGCCATCAGTGGGACAGGGGGTGAAAAACTGTTTTTT. Protein sequence: CAISGTGGEKLFF.

The V call is TRBV7-2, the J call TRBJ2-7; TRBD2 is a possible D gene (5 bases). This CDR3 comprises 15 residues. Germline loops: CDR1 SGHTA, CDR2 FQGNSA. Trimming removed 5 bases at V and 3 bases at J, with 17 bases between. Here the CDR3 reads CASSPRGSEGYEQYF. CDR3 nucleotide sequence: TGTGCCAGCAGCCCTCGGGGTAGCGAGGGCTACGAGCAGTACTTC.

This clone occurred once. This sequence joins TRBV2 and TRBJ2-7; D uncertain. The V gene's germline CDR1 is SNHLY and CDR2 FYNNEI. The CDR3 has 12 residues. Deletions cut 5 bases from V and 3 bases from J, with 8 bases between. Here the CDR3 DNA reads TGTGCCAGCAGTAGAAGTGGCTACGAGCAGTACTTC. Protein sequence: CASSRSGYEQYF.